Following are 2 T cell receptor beta chains from one sample sequenced in a study of T cell responses to AZD1222 COVID-19 vaccine. Only in-frame clones appear in the TCRdb table, and some are missing; sequencing was by immunoSEQ multiplex PCR. This table has some 120,000 clones, 70% to 90% appearing once. Specimen: peripheral blood, collected on day 0 of AZD1222 vaccination. Receptors originate from an adult in good health.

The gene calls are TRBV11-2 and TRBJ2-1, with D unresolved. This CDR3 has 14 residues. V lost 3 bases, J lost 5 bases, and 11 bases lay in between. CDR1 is SGHAT and CDR2 is FQNNGV in the germline V gene. CDR3 nucleotide sequence: TGTGCCAGCAGCTTTGGCAGGCTGGACAATGAGCAGTTCTTC. Encoded protein: CASSFGRLDNEQFF.

The chain combines TRBV2 with TRBJ1-3, with D possibly TRBD1 on 5 matching bases. CDR3 length equals 13 residues. Germline V gene data show CDR1 as SNHLY and CDR2 as FYNNEI. The germline V and J ends were trimmed by 6 bases and 3 bases, with 9 bases remaining between them. CDR3 protein: CASRQGLGNTIYF. In nucleotides, the CDR3 is TGTGCCAGCAGGCAGGGTCTTGGAAACACCATATATTTT.